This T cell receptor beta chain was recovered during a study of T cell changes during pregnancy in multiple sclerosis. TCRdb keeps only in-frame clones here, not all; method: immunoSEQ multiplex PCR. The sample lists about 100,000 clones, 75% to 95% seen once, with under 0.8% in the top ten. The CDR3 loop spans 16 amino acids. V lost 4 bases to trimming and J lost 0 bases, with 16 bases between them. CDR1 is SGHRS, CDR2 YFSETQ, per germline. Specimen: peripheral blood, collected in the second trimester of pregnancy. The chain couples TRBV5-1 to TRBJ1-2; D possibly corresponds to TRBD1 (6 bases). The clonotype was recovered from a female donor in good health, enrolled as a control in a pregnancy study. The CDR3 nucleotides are TGCGCCAGCAGCGCAACCACAGGGAATGCTAACTATGGCTACACCTTC. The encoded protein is CASSATTGNANYGYTF. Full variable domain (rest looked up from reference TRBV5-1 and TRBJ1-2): KAGVTQTPRYLIKTRGQQVTLSCSPISGHRSVSWYQQTPGQGLQFLFEYFSETQRNKGNFPGRFSGRQFSNSRSEMNVSTLELGDSALYLCASSATTGNANYGYTFGSGTRLTVV.